This T cell receptor beta chain came from a study of cytomegalovirus exposure and HLA in healthy donors (dated by TCRdb to the late 2010s). The study in broad terms: An earlier analysis of approximately 550 of the donors reported roughly 300 Gb of sequence data and around 120 million unique TCR beta sequences from roughly 180 million T cells. An early release covering roughly 580 HLA-typed donors comprised roughly 300 gigabases of sequencing data and around 80 million unique TCR sequences. Alongside the repertoire data, information on donor age, sex, ethnicity and CMV serostatus was compiled. The study profiled the T cell repertoires of some 610 subjects by immunosequencing and related them to cytomegalovirus serostatus. Both class I and class II loci were covered by HLA typing, at four-digit resolution. To decide whether each TCR beta V gene segment behaved as functional or pseudogenic, an earlier analysis of some 600 of the donors relied on high-throughput TCR beta sequencing. Among the approximately 400 genotyped donors, approximately 82% belonged to the genetic ancestry cluster associated with self-reported Caucasian donors. In a later analysis, previously published TCR beta repertoires from 500 to 750 donors were re-analyzed and high-resolution HLA genotyping was added so that TCR occurrence patterns could be studied. In the later analysis, no new phenotypic data were used to find candidate immune exposures; instead, reliance was placed on TCR beta sequences and their occurrence across donors. All discovery cohort repertoires had been generated using a single sequencing platform. The study was designed to test whether signatures of past pathogen exposure could be identified by cataloging public T cell receptors. Genome-wide SNP genotypes for about 60% of the 666 donors were used in a later genetic analysis, which treated that subset as a discovery cohort. The number of donors typed differed by locus, with about 629-640 for A, B, C, DRB1 and DQB1, 522 for DQA1, 600 to 610 for DPA1, and roughly 450 for DPB1. To predict cytomegalovirus infection status, the study combined high-throughput TCR immunosequencing, statistical association of individual TCRs with disease status, and machine learning. Roughly 5 DR-DQ haplotypes were handled as single units for association and clustering because linkage in the cohort was strong. Among around 400 genotyped donors of the cohort, an average of 235,054 unique TCR beta nucleotide sequences were sequenced per donor, about a sixth of them non-productive. In addition to the first cohort of 650 to 750 subjects, a separate validation cohort of approximately 120 different subjects was used. Overall study results and their limits: Across donors, most TCR sequences were observed very rarely, whereas some public TCRs were present in many individuals. The classifier was reported to diagnose cytomegalovirus status with high specificity and sensitivity in both the original cohort and the validation cohort. Only TCR beta chains were sequenced in this cohort, and the absence of alpha or paired-chain data limited detectable features. According to a later analysis, TCR association rates differed among HLA loci, with DRB1 alleles showing the most associated TCRs and HLA-C alleles showing the fewest. In an earlier analysis of approximately 600 of the donors, most TCR beta V segments were observed in productive rearrangements about 90% or about 30% of the time, broadly matching IMGT annotations. Because HLA typing was unavailable for some donors at each locus, only the typed subset was used in association tests. Correlated functional status among segregating V segments might be attributable to linkage disequilibrium, but an unknown experimental factor could not be ruled out. In a later analysis, HLA-associated TCR beta chains showed more clonal expansion and lower generation probabilities than non-associated chains that were equally common. The earlier analysis of around 600 of the donors excluded around 17 rarely observed V segments, including chromosome 9 orphons, because counts were too low. Some IMGT-functional V segments, including TRBV6-2 and TRBV6-3, could not be distinguished by the 87-base-pair reads and were therefore excluded. The study listed 150 to 200 TCR beta chains as associated with cytomegalovirus. When HLA alleles, especially DR and DQ, strongly co-occurred, TCR associations were difficult to assign to individual alleles. It was suggested by the authors that the approach could potentially be generalized to other disease states and immunological phenotypes. In a later genetic analysis, fewer N-insertions in productive TCRs were reported among donors in an Asian-associated ancestry cluster than the 666-donor mean. A cluster of highly shared sequence variants was judged likely to represent a technical artifact of the sequencing pipeline. Sequencing depth was assumed to be roughly uniform across donors in the presence/absence analyses, though that assumption may not hold. A further reported finding was that TCR beta sequences accurately predicted the HLA-A and HLA-B alleles for most subjects in the first cohort. In a later analysis, most CMV-associated TCR beta chains were found to appear HLA-restricted, with HLA associations seemingly driven largely by CMV exposure. CMV serostatus was the only immune exposure information available for the cohort. Several of the top co-occurrence clusters appeared to be linked to parvovirus B19, influenza, CMV and Epstein-Barr virus, according to a later analysis. An association between a missense DCLRE1C variant and V-gene and J-gene trimming of TCR beta chains was found in a later genetic analysis and replicated in an independent cohort. Three of the identified cytomegalovirus-associated TCR beta chains were confirmed in vitro to be specific for cytomegalovirus antigens. At a false discovery rate of 0.05, a later analysis linked 16,951 TCR beta sequences to specific HLA alleles.

In total, 500 to 700 healthy bone marrow donors made up the cohort. Cohort members were all nominally healthy when sampled, although unrecorded immune exposures were likely present. The donor tested CMV seronegative and was one of the 352 seronegative cohort members. Each donor provided a peripheral blood sample, and peripheral blood mononuclear cells were used for TCR beta sequencing. The Qiagen DNeasy Blood Extraction Kit was used to extract genomic DNA from the blood cell samples. Comments on this clone: The antigen it binds to is not known. The record has no base qualities; no much larger clone is one base away.

The germline V gene encodes CDR1 SGHNT and CDR2 YYREEE (reference sequence). The CDR3, from cysteine to phenylalanine, totals 15 residues. Only CDR3 DNA is held: 45 bases, read in frame from base 1. V is reduced by 3 bases and J by 1 base, leaving a spacing of 10 bases between them. Receptors were amplified or captured by the immunoSEQ multiplex PCR assay. For the multiplex PCR, a mixture combining 60 forward primers for TCR Vbeta segments and 13 reverse primers for TCR Jbeta segments was used. The CDR3 region of rearranged TCR beta genes was amplified from genomic DNA with a multiplex PCR assay. The amplified TCR beta libraries were sequenced on the Illumina HiSeq System as 87-base-pair reads. The paper's data handling went like this. Across the roughly 640 repertoires, a later analysis counted roughly 77 million unique TCR beta chains, roughly 11 million of which were shared by at least two donors. To remove PCR and sequencing errors, raw reads were error-corrected and collapsed into unique sequences using a nearest-neighbor algorithm that merged closely related sequences. To assign V, D and J gene segments, CDR3 sequences were aligned to IMGT reference sequences. Each retained sequence needed at least a six-nucleotide match to both a V gene segment and a J gene segment. Rearrangements were classified as productive when the CDR3 lacked stop codons and remained in frame with V and J, and all other rearrangements were classified as non-productive. CDR3 was defined by IMGT convention, running from the second conserved V-encoded cysteine to the conserved J-encoded phenylalanine. The earlier analysis of more than 450 of the donors excluded sequences that lacked an unambiguous match to a single V gene segment. In an earlier analysis of several hundred of the donors, a V segment was called functional when productive rearrangements were above 56.7%, and segregating when the standard deviation between donors exceeded 5%. A statistical classification framework was built to diagnose cytomegalovirus status from the catalog of TCR beta chain sequences. V and J gene assignment, in a later analysis, came from comparing TCR nucleotide sequences with IMGT/GENE-DB human TR gene sequences. In a later analysis, CDR3 sequences and most-parsimonious VDJ recombination scenarios were assigned using the TCRdist pipeline. A later analysis defined each TCR beta chain by its CDR3 amino acid sequence plus V-gene family, and excluded reads lacking a unique V-gene family. As a way to deal with suspected cross-contamination and a sequencing artifact, a later analysis dropped approximately 570 nucleotide sequences that were highly shared and had low generation probability. In a later analysis, a clonal expansion index was calculated for each public chain from normalized within-repertoire ranks of inferred template counts. In a later analysis, generation probabilities were computed with a VDJ recombination model fitted to out-of-frame rearrangements, and the resulting probabilities were checked against IGoR. In a later analysis, hypergeometric tests were used to score TCR-TCR, TCR-HLA and TCR-CMV co-occurrence, with a repertoire-size bias correction applied to TCR pairs. A later analysis estimated false discovery rates by permuting HLA or CMV assignments 20 times. In a later analysis, co-occurring TCRs were grouped using DBSCAN, and TCRdist sequence similarity was added for clustering within HLA-allele-positive subsets. Repertoires with fewer than 30,000 or more than 120,000 public chains, plus five repertoires with anomalous nucleotide sharing, were excluded from co-occurrence clustering. The table comes from immuneACCESS by way of TCRdb, which keeps in-frame sequences with V and J called. Part of the clones is missing from these tables; in studies checked, under half for an unresolved V gene and the rest for unknown reasons. The V and J calls and the clone size are those of that table, but D and trimming were determined from the DNA. The sample records fewer than 200,000 clones, over 60% of which are singletons. 0.7% to 0.8% of the sample rests with the top ten.

The TCR originated in a female donor in good health and CMV-seronegative. The sequence is built from TRBV5-4 and TRBJ2-2, and perhaps TRBD1 as D gene, on 5 matching bases. The sample consisted of PBMCs. The CDR3 region: CASSSTQGNTGELFF. The nucleotides are TGTGCCAGCAGCTCGACCCAGGGGAACACCGGGGAGCTGTTTTTT.